This TCR beta chain was captured in a study of blood T cells in healthy people across ages. Study-wide findings and caveats: The study found TCR beta diversity correlated strongly with naive T cell percentage. Age showed a roughly linear inverse relationship with TCR beta diversity per million T cells. One million T cells yielded diversity estimates that were considered underestimates.

This CDR3 spans 15 amino acids. Trimming cost V 3 bases and J 2 bases, with 14 bases left between them. Germline loops: CDR1 LNHDA, CDR2 SQIVND (reference sequence). With respect to this clonotype: No antigen is known for it.

Researchers isolated at least 6 million PBMCs per sample. A sample-barcoded 5' primer and a J-beta primer mix were used in a second PCR of about 7 to 12 cycles. Each CDR3 protein gets one entry after TCRdb re-called the 5' RACE reads with MiXCR. The sample gives 800,000 or so distinct CDR3 sequences, under 80% of which show up once; 25% to 35% is in the top ten. Sequences were obtained from blood. The rearrangement joins TRBV19 to TRBJ2-7; D call uncertain. The receptor was isolated from a man aged 30-40 years in good health. The DNA for the CDR3 is TGTGCCAGTAGTATGACCGGGTCGCAAACCTACGAGCAGTACTTC. Amino acid sequence: CASSMTGSQTYEQYF.